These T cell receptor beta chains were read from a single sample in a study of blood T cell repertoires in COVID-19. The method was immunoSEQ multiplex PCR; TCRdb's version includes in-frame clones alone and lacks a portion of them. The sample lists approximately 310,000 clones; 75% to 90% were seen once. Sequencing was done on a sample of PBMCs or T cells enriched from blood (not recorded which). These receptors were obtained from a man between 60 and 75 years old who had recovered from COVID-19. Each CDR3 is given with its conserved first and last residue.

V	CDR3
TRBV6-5	CASRNRGEAFF
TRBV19	CASTSYTAGNQPQHF
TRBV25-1	CASSELVGAGDQRETQYF
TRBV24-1	CATSETKGGILNEQFF
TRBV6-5	CASSTPDRADTEAFF
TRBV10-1	CASSELDTYNEQFF
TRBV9	CASSVAEGQGAGGNTIYF
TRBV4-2	CASSQERNRAYEQYF
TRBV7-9	CASSPTGTGGVSGNTIYF
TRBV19	CASGLAGANDNEQFF
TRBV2	CASTLGVTEAFF